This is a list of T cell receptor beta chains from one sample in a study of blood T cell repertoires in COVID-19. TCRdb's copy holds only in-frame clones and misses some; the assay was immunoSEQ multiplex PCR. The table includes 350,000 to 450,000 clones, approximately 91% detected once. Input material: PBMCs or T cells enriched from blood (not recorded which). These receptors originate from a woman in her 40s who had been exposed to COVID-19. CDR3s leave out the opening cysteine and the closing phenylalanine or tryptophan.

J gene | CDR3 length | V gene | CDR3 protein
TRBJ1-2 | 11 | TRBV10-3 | AISRDGNYGYT
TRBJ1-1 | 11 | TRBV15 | ATRFAGPTEAF
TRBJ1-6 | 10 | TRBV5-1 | ASTDRSSPLH
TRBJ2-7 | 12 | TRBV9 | ASSGPGREYEQY
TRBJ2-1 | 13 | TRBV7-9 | ASQSIAGGLNEQF
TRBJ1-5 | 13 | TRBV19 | ASSISGFSNQPQH
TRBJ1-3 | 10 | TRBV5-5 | ASSLEGNTIY
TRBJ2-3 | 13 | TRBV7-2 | ASSLATSGGRTQY
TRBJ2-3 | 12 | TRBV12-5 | ASGTGEGTDTQY
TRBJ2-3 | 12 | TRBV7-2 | ASSLTRSPDTQY
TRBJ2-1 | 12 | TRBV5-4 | ASSKRLADNEQF
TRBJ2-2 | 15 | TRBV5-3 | ARSSGTSGKNTGELF
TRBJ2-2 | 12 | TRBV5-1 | ASSLGGGTGELF